The table lists the clone carrying this TCR beta chain with many counts. Germline CDR1 reads SGHDN; CDR2 reads FVKESK. The V gene lost 3 bases and the J gene lost 1 base, with 6 bases spanning the gap. CDR3 length: 14 residues. The data are from a study of neurological immune-mediated disorders. TCRdb re-analysed the 5' RACE reads in MiXCR, keeping a single row per CDR3 protein. The data show roughly 41,000 distinct CDR3 sequences, roughly 2% seen once. The sequenced sample consisted of PBMCs. The TCR sequence derives from a woman aged 35 to 49 with multiple sclerosis. The V gene is TRBV14, the J gene TRBJ2-2, with D unclear. DNA of the CDR3: TGTGCCAGCAGCCAGATCCTGAACACCGGGGAGCTGTTTTTT. Translating gives CASSQILNTGELFF.